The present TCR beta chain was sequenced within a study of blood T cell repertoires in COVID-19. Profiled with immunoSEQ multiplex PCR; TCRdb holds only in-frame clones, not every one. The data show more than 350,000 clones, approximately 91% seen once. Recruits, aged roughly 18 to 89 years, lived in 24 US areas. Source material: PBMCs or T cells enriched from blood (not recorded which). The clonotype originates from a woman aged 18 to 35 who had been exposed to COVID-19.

The DNA of the CDR3 is TGCGCCAGCTCCACGGGGGGGGGCCTTCCGAACACTGAAGCTTTCTTT. Its protein is CASSTGGGLPNTEAFF. The chain combines TRBV5-1 with TRBJ1-1, with D perhaps TRBD1 (6 bases). The germline V gene has CDR1 SGHRS and CDR2 YFSETQ. V was shortened by 7 bases and J by 1 base, with 20 bases between the two germline ends. This CDR3 is built from 16 residues.